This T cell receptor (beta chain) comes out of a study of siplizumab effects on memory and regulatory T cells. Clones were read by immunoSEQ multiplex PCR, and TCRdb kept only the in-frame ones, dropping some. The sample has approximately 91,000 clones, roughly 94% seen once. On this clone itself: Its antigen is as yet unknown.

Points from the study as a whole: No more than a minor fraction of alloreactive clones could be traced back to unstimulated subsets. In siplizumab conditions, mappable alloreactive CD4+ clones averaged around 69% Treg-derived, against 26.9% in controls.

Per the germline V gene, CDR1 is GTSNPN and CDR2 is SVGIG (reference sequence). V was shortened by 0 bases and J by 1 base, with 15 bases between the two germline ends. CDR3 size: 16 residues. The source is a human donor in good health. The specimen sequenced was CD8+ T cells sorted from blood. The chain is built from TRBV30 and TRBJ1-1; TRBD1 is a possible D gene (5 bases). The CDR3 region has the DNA TGTGCCTGGAGTGTACGCCTTGGGGGTTCGAACACTGAAGCTTTCTTT. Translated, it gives CAWSVRLGGSNTEAFF.